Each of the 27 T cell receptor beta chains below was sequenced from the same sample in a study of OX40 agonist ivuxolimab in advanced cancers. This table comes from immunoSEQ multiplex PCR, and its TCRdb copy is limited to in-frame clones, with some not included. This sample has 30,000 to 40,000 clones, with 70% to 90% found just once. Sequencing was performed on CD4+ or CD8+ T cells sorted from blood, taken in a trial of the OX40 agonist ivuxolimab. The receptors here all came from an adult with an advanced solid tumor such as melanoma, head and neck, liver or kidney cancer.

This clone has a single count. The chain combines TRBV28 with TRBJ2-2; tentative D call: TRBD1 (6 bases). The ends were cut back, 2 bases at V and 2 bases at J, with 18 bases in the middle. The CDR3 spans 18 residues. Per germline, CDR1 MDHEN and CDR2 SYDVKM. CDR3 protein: CASSLRSGERLNTGELFF. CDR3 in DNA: TGTGCCAGCAGTTTAAGGTCAGGGGAAAGGTTAAACACCGGGGAGCTGTTTTTT.

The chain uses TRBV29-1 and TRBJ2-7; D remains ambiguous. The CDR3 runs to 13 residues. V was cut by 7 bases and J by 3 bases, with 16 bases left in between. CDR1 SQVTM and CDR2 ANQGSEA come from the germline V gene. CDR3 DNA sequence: TGCAGCGCCCTTGCGTTCGGGCACTACGAGCAGTACTTC. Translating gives CSALAFGHYEQYF.

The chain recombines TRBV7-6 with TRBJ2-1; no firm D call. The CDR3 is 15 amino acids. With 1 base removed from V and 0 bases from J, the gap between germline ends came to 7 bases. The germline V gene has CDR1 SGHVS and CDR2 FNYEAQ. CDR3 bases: TGTGCCAGCAGCTTAGATGTTAGCTCCTACAATGAGCAGTTCTTC. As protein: CASSLDVSSYNEQFF.

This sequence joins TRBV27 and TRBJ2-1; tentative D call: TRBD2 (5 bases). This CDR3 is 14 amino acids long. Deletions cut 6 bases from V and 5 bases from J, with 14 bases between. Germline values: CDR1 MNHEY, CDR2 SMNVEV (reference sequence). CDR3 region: CASSYGLRHNEQFF. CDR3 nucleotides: TGTGCCAGCAGCTATGGACTGCGCCACAATGAGCAGTTCTTC.

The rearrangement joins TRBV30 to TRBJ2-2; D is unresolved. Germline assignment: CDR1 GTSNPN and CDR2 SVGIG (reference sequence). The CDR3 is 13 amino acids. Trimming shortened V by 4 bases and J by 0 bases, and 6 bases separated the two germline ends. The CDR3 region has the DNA TGTGCCTGGACCGCTACGAACACCGGGGAGCTGTTTTTT. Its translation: CAWTATNTGELFF. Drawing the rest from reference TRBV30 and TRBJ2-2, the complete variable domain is SQTIHQWPATLVQPVGSPLSLECTVEGTSNPNLYWYRQAAGRGLQLLFYSVGIGQISSEVPQNLSASRPQDRQFILSSKKLLLSDSGFYLCAWTATNTGELFFGEGSRLTVL.

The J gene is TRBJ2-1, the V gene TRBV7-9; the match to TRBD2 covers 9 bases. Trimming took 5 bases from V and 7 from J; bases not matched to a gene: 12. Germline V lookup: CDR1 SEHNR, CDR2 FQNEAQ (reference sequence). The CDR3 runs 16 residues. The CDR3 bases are TGTGCCAGCAGCAACCCGGTAGGCGGGGGGGGAAATGAGCAGTTCTTC. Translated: CASSNPVGGGGNEQFF.

The CDR3 DNA reads TGTGCCAGCAGTGAAGTGGACAGGGCCTACTACGAGCAGTACTTC. Translation: CASSEVDRAYYEQYF. The chain joins TRBV6-1 to TRBJ2-7; 8 bases match TRBD1. Germline lookup yields CDR1 MNHNS and CDR2 SASEGT. The CDR3 covers 15 residues. J gave up 3 bases and V 1 base, and 5 bases lay outside the gene matches.

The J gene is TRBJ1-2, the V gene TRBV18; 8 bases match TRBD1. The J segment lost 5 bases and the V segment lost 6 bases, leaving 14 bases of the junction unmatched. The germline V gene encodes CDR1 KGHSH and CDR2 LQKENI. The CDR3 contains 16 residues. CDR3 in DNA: TGTGCCAGCTCGTACCTGACAGGGGTGGTTTGGTATGGCTACACCTTC. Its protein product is CASSYLTGVVWYGYTF.

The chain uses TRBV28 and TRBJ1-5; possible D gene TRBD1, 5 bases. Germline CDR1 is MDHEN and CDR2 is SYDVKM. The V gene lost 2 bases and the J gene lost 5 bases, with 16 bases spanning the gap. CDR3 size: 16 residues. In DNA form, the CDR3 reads TGTGCCAGCAGTTTAGGGACCCAGTTGTACTATCAGCCCCAGCATTTT. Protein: CASSLGTQLYYQPQHF.

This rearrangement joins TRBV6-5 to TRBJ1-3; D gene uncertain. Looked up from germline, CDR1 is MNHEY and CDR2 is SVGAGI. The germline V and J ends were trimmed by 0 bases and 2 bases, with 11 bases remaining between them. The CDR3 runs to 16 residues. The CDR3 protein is CASSYSSQKAGNTIYF. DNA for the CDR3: TGTGCCAGCAGTTACTCGAGCCAGAAAGCTGGAAACACCATATATTTT.

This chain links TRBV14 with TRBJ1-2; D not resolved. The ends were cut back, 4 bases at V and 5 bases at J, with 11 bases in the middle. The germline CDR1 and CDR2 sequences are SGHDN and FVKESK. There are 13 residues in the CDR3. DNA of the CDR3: TGTGCCAGCAGCCCAGGCGGGCGATATGGCTACACCTTC. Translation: CASSPGGRYGYTF.

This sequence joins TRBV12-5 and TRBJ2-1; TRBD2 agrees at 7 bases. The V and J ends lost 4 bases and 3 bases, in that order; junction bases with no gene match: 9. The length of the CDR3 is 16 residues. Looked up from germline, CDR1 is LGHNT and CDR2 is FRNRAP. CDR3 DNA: TGTGCTAGTGGTTCATCTAGCGGCCAAAACTACAATGAGCAGTTCTTC. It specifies CASGSSSGQNYNEQFF.

CDR3 sequence: CASSHSSGSVYEQYF. DNA of the CDR3: TGTGCCAGCAGCCACTCTAGCGGGAGTGTCTACGAGCAGTACTTC. The V call is TRBV7-2, the J call TRBJ2-7, with 10 bases fitting TRBD2. The V segment lost 5 bases and the J segment 3 bases; nucleotides outside the gene matches: 7. Germline CDR1 is SGHTA and CDR2 is FQGNSA. The CDR3 consists of 15 residues.

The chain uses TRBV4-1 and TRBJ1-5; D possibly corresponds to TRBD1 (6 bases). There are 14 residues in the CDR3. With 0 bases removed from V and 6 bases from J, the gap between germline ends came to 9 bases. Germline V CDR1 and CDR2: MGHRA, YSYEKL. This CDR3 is CASSQDTGPQPQHF. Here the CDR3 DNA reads TGCGCCAGCAGCCAAGATACAGGGCCTCAGCCCCAGCATTTT.

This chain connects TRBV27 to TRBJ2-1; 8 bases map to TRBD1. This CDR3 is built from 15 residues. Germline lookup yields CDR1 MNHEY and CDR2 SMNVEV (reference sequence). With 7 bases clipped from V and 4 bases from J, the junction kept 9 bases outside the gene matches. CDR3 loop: CASNRDRTHYNEQFF. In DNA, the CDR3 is TGTGCCAGCAACCGGGACAGGACCCATTACAATGAGCAGTTCTTC.

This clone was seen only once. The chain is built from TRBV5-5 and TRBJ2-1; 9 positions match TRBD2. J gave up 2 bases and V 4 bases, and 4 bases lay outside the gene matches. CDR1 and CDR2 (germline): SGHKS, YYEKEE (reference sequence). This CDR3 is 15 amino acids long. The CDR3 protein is CASSKGLAPYNEQFF. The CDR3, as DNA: TGTGCCAGCAGCAAGGGACTAGCCCCCTACAATGAGCAGTTCTTC.

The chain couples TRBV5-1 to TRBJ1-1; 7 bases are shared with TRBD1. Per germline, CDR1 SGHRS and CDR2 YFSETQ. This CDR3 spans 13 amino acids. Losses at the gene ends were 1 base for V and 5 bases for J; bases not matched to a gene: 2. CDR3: CASSLNRGTEAFF. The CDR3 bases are TGCGCCAGCAGCTTGAACAGGGGAACTGAAGCTTTCTTT.

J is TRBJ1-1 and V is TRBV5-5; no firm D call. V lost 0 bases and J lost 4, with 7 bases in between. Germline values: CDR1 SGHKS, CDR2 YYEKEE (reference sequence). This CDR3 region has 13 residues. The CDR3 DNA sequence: TGTGCCAGCAGCTTGGGGCAGACCACTGAAGCTTTCTTT. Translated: CASSLGQTTEAFF.

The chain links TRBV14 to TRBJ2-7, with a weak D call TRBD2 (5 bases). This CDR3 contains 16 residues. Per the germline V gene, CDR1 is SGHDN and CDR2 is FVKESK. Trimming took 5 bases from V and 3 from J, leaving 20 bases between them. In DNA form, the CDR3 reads TGTGCCAGCAGCTATGGAGTAGGGCAGGAGGTCTACGAGCAGTACTTC. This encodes CASSYGVGQEVYEQYF.

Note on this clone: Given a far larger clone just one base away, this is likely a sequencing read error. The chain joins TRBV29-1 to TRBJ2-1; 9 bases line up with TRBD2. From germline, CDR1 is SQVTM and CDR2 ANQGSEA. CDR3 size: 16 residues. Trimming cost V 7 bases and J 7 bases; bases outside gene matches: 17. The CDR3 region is CSGYGRAGGRRNEQFF. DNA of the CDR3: TGCAGCGGTTACGGTAGGGCGGGGGGGCGACGGAATGAGCAGTTCTTC.

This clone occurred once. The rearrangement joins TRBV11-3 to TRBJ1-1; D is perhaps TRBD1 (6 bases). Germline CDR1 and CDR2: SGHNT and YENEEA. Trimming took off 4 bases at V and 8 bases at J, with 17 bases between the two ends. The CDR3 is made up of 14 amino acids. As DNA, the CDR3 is TGTGCCAGCAGCTCCCTGGGGGCAGCGGGGGAAGCTTTCTTT. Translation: CASSSLGAAGEAFF.

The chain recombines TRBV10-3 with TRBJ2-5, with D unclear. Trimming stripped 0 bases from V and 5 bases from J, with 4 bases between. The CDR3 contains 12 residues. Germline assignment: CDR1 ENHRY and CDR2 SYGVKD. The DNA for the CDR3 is TGTGCCATCAGTGAGTCGACCGAGACCCAGTACTTC. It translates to CAISESTETQYF.

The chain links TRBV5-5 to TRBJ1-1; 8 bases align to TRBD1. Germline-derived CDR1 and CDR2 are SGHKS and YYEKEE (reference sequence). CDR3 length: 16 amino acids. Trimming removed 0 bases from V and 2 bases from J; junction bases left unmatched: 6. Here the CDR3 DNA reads TGTGCCAGCAGCTTGGGCAGGGGGCTTGATAACACTGAAGCTTTCTTT. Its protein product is CASSLGRGLDNTEAFF.

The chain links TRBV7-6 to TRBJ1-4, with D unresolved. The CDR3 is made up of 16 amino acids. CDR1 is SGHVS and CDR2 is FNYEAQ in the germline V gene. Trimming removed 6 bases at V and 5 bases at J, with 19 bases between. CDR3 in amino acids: CASSPTDRGANEKLFF. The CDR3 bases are TGTGCCAGCAGTCCCACCGACCGGGGAGCCAATGAAAAACTGTTTTTT.

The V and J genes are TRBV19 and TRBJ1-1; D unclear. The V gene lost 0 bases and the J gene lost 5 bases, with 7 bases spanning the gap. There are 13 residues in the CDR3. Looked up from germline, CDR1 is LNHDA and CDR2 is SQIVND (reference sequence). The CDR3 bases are TGTGCCAGTAGTATAGAGGAAGAAACTGAAGCTTTCTTT. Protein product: CASSIEEETEAFF.

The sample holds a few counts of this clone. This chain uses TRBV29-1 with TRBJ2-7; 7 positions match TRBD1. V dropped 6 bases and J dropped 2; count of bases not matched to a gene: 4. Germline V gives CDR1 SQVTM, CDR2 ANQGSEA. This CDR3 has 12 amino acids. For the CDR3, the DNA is TGCAGCGTAAACAGGGGAACCTACGAGCAGTACTTC. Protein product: CSVNRGTYEQYF.

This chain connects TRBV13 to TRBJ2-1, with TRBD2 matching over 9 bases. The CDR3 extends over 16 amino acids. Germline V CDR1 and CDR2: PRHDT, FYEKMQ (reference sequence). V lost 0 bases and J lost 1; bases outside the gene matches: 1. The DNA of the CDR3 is TGTGCCAGCAGCTTAGGGCTAGCGGGGTCCTACAATGAGCAGTTCTTC. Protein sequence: CASSLGLAGSYNEQFF.